This passage covers 27 T cell receptor beta chains from one sample sequenced in a study of blood T cell repertoires in COVID-19. The data were produced by immunoSEQ multiplex PCR, yet TCRdb's version contains in-frame clones alone and is incomplete. This sample yields 170,000 or so clones, of which more than 85% are seen a single time; around 0.5% belongs to the top ten. The specimen sequenced was peripheral blood. All receptors derive from a man aged 50 to 59 with acute or convalescent COVID-19.

In DNA, the CDR3 is TGTGCCAGTAGTATACAGGACACGGGCAGTAGTCTCCAAACCTACGAGCAGTACGTC. Translating gives CASSIQDTGSSLQTYEQYV. The genes are TRBV19 and TRBJ2-7; the D gene is possibly TRBD1 (5 bases). Trimming removed 2 bases from V and 2 bases from J, with 25 bases in between. CDR3 length: 19 amino acids. Per germline, CDR1 LNHDA and CDR2 SQIVND (reference sequence).

The chain combines TRBV27 with TRBJ2-1; the D gene is possibly TRBD1 (8 bases). Germline values: CDR1 MNHEY, CDR2 SMNVEV (reference sequence). The CDR3 runs 13 residues. V was trimmed by 6 bases and J by 10 bases, leaving 16 bases between them. CDR3 coding DNA: TGTGCCAGCAGCGCACGGGGGGACAGGGAGCAGTTCTTC. It encodes CASSARGDREQFF.

This chain uses TRBV29-1 with TRBJ2-4; perhaps TRBD1 as D (5 bases). Trimming left V 0 bases short and J 6 bases short, with 6 bases between. CDR1 and CDR2 from the germline V gene are SQVTM and ANQGSEA. The CDR3 runs 12 residues. CDR3 sequence (DNA): TGCAGCGTTGAAGATCAGGGAAACATTCAGTACTTC. It codes for CSVEDQGNIQYF.

CDR3 residues: CASSSGEGYTF. The CDR3 nucleotides are TGTGCCAGCAGCTCAGGGGAAGGCTACACCTTC. This rearrangement joins TRBV7-3 to TRBJ1-2, with D perhaps TRBD1 (6 bases). Germline V gene sequence: CDR1 SGHTA, CDR2 FQGTGA. The CDR3 sequence is 11 residues long. V lost 4 bases to trimming and J lost 8 bases, with 8 bases between them.

Worth noting for this clone: The same CDR3 arises from other DNA sequences in this sample as well. The chain joins TRBV5-1 to TRBJ1-1; D is unclear. This CDR3 has 13 residues. The ends were cut back, 0 bases at V and 1 base at J, with 4 bases in the middle. The germline V gene encodes CDR1 SGHRS and CDR2 YFSETQ. DNA of the CDR3: TGCGCCAGCAGCTTGGCGGGGAACACTGAAGCTTTCTTT. Translated: CASSLAGNTEAFF. Together with reference TRBV5-1 and TRBJ1-1, the CDR3 gives the full variable domain: KAGVTQTPRYLIKTRGQQVTLSCSPISGHRSVSWYQQTPGQGLQFLFEYFSETQRNKGNFPGRFSGRQFSNSRSEMNVSTLELGDSALYLCASSLAGNTEAFFGQGTRLTVV.

For the CDR3, the DNA is TGTGCCAGCAGCCCAAACTGGGGGCCTGGAAACACCATATATTTT. Residues: CASSPNWGPGNTIYF. V is TRBV6-5 and J is TRBJ1-3; TRBD1 is a possible D gene (6 bases). This CDR3 spans 15 amino acids. Trimming pared 6 bases from V and 2 bases from J, leaving 14 bases between. CDR1 is MNHEY, CDR2 SVGAGI, per germline.

The V gene is TRBV27, the J gene TRBJ2-1; 10 bases are a match to TRBD2. The CDR3 is 15 residues long. The germline V gene has CDR1 MNHEY and CDR2 SMNVEV (reference sequence). J lost 4 bases, V lost 6 bases, and 6 bases had no gene match. The CDR3 sequence: CASRPSLAGYNEQFF. Written as DNA, the CDR3 is TGTGCCAGCAGACCGTCACTAGCGGGATACAATGAGCAGTTCTTC.

The gene calls are TRBV5-1 and TRBJ2-2, with D perhaps matching TRBD2 (6 bases). Trimming took 5 bases from V and 6 from J, leaving 14 bases between them. The CDR3 loop spans 14 amino acids. The germline gives CDR1 SGHRS, CDR2 YFSETQ. Here the CDR3 reads CASSRDFGSGELFF. In DNA form, the CDR3 reads TGCGCCAGCAGTCGGGACTTCGGGTCCGGGGAGCTGTTTTTT.

V usage is TRBV7-8 and J usage is TRBJ1-5; TRBD1 aligns across 7 bases. Germline V lookup: CDR1 SGHVS, CDR2 FQNEAQ. This CDR3 has 15 amino acids. V was clipped by 5 bases and J by 2 bases; unmatched bases: 6. As DNA, the CDR3 is TGTGCCAGCAGCGTCGACAGGGTCGGCAATCAGCCCCAGCATTTT. Translation gives CASSVDRVGNQPQHF.

The V and J genes are TRBV2 and TRBJ2-4; TRBD1 might be the D (6 bases). The germline CDR1 and CDR2 sequences are SNHLY and FYNNEI. V was clipped by 3 bases and J by 1 base, with 16 bases between them. This CDR3 is 17 amino acids long. CDR3 sequence (DNA): TGTGCCAGCAGTGACCACCGGACAGCCGAGGCCAAAAACATTCAGTACTTC. Translation: CASSDHRTAEAKNIQYF. The full variable domain, with the rest looked up from reference TRBV2 and TRBJ2-4, is EPEVTQTPSHQVTQMGQEVILRCVPISNHLYFYWYRQILGQKVEFLVSFYNNEISEKSEIFDDQFSVERPDGSNFTLKIRSTKLEDSAMYFCASSDHRTAEAKNIQYFGAGTRLSVL.

The genes are TRBV27 and TRBJ1-5, with D maybe TRBD1 (5 bases). Germline V gene data show CDR1 as MNHEY and CDR2 as SMNVEV (reference sequence). The CDR3 sequence is 18 residues long. Trimming stripped 5 bases from V and 5 bases from J, with 25 bases between. The CDR3 protein is CASSLTVGEKVIHQPQHF. The CDR3 DNA reads TGTGCCAGCAGTCTTACCGTAGGGGAAAAAGTCATACATCAGCCCCAGCATTTT.

V is TRBV10-3 and J is TRBJ1-2; 8 bases align to TRBD1. Trimming cost V 1 base and J 2 bases; bases outside gene matches: 6. The length of the CDR3 is 16 residues. CDR1 ENHRY and CDR2 SYGVKD come from the germline V gene. The CDR3 region is CAISEFRDRRNYGYTF. CDR3 coding DNA: TGTGCCATCAGTGAGTTCCGGGACAGGAGGAACTATGGCTACACCTTC.

The chain employs TRBV29-1 and TRBJ2-1, with 8 bases fitting TRBD2. CDR1 and CDR2 (germline): SQVTM, ANQGSEA. V was clipped by 4 bases and J by 6 bases; unmatched bases: 8. This CDR3 is built from 14 residues. CDR3 protein: CSVGSGGHVNEQFF. In nucleotides, the CDR3 is TGCAGCGTTGGGAGCGGGGGTCATGTCAATGAGCAGTTCTTC.

This sequence joins TRBV27 and TRBJ2-7; no clear D. V shed 6 bases and J shed 1 base, with 10 bases lying between them. Per germline, CDR1 MNHEY and CDR2 SMNVEV (reference sequence). CDR3 size: 13 residues. CDR3 sequence (DNA): TGTGCCAGCAGGACCCGACAATCCTACGAGCAGTACTTC. Translated: CASRTRQSYEQYF.

The genes are TRBV19 and TRBJ1-1; 9 bases map to TRBD1. With 2 bases clipped from V and 5 bases from J, the junction kept 6 bases outside the gene matches. This CDR3 region has 15 residues. Germline loops: CDR1 LNHDA, CDR2 SQIVND (reference sequence). CDR3 loop: CASSIHGTGRTEAFF. CDR3 sequence (DNA): TGTGCCAGTAGTATACACGGGACAGGGAGGACTGAAGCTTTCTTT.

The J gene is TRBJ2-7, the V gene TRBV28; 8 bases are a match to TRBD1. The CDR3 spans 12 residues. Germline CDR1 and CDR2: MDHEN and SYDVKM. V gave up 6 bases and J gave up 6 bases; unmatched junction bases: 4. CDR3: CASRDRGSEQYV. As DNA, the CDR3 is TGTGCCAGCAGAGACAGGGGTAGCGAGCAGTACGTC.

The rearrangement uses TRBV27 and TRBJ1-6, with 7 bases fitting TRBD1. The CDR3 is 14 amino acids. V lost 8 bases, J lost 8 bases, and 9 bases stayed unmatched. CDR1 is MNHEY, CDR2 SMNVEV, per germline (reference sequence). The CDR3 protein is CASRMTGSDSPLHF. The CDR3 DNA follows: TGTGCCAGCCGAATGACAGGGTCGGATTCACCCCTCCACTTT.

The J gene is TRBJ1-5, the V gene TRBV18; 10 nucleotides agree with TRBD1. Per germline, CDR1 KGHSH and CDR2 LQKENI. The CDR3 runs 14 residues. The V gene end was trimmed by 3 bases and the J gene end by 7 bases; junction bases not matched to a gene: 3. The chain's CDR3 is CASSPGTGEQPQHF. The CDR3, as DNA: TGTGCCAGCTCACCTGGGACAGGGGAGCAGCCCCAGCATTTT.

The chain is built from TRBV11-2 and TRBJ1-2; D is undetermined. Germline CDR1 and CDR2: SGHAT and FQNNGV. The CDR3 has 13 residues. Trimming shortened V by 0 bases and J by 2 bases, and 4 bases separated the two germline ends. The DNA for the CDR3 is TGTGCCAGCAGCTTAGACAGAAACTATGGCTACACCTTC. It specifies CASSLDRNYGYTF. Together with reference TRBV11-2 and TRBJ1-2, the CDR3 gives the full variable domain: EAGVAQSPRYKIIEKRQSVAFWCNPISGHATLYWYQQILGQGPKLLIQFQNNGVVDDSQLPKDRFSAERLKGVDSTLKIQPAKLEDSAVYLCASSLDRNYGYTFGSGTRLTVV.

The chain joins TRBV4-1 to TRBJ2-2, with 7 bases identical to TRBD1. V was pared by 0 bases and J by 5 bases, with 9 bases of the junction left unmatched. In germline, CDR1 is MGHRA, CDR2 YSYEKL. The CDR3 is 17 residues long. The CDR3 nucleotides read TGCGCCAGCAGCCAAGATTGGGCAGGGGGTCGAACCGGGGAGCTGTTTTTT. Its protein product is CASSQDWAGGRTGELFF.

The chain has TRBV6-1 and TRBJ2-7; D is perhaps TRBD1 (7 bases). Trimming removed 2 bases from V and 3 bases from J, with 11 bases in between. This CDR3 has 14 residues. From germline, CDR1 is MNHNS and CDR2 SASEGT. CDR3 nucleotide sequence: TGTGCCAGCAGTGAAAGGGGGGACAGCTACGAGCAGTACGTC. Protein sequence: CASSERGDSYEQYV.

The chain uses TRBV11-1 and TRBJ2-5; D may be TRBD1 (5 bases). The CDR3 runs 13 residues. V was shortened by 5 bases and J by 5 bases, with 12 bases between the two germline ends. The germline gives CDR1 SGHAT, CDR2 FQDESV (reference sequence). The CDR3 DNA is TGTGCCAGCAGCCTCAGACCAGGGGAGACCCAGTACTTC. This codes for CASSLRPGETQYF.

The chain uses TRBV7-8 and TRBJ1-2; 8 bases are shared with TRBD1. The CDR3 is 14 amino acids. Trimming at V came to 3 bases and at J to 4 bases, leaving 4 bases not matched to a gene. The germline V gene encodes CDR1 SGHVS and CDR2 FQNEAQ. The CDR3 DNA reads as TGTGCCAGCAGCTTGGGGACAGGAGTCTATGGCTACACCTTC. Translated: CASSLGTGVYGYTF.

This chain connects TRBV5-1 to TRBJ2-1, with D unclear. Germline CDR1 is SGHRS and CDR2 is YFSETQ. This CDR3 contains 14 residues. The ends were cut back, 0 bases at V and 8 bases at J, with 12 bases in the middle. In DNA form, the CDR3 reads TGCGCCAGCAGCTTGGGACTGGCGACGTATGAGCAGTTCTTC. Protein product: CASSLGLATYEQFF.

This chain uses TRBV10-3 with TRBJ2-6; TRBD2 agrees at 8 bases. This CDR3 is built from 17 residues. Trimming removed 1 base from V and 0 bases from J; junction bases left unmatched: 2. Germline V CDR1 and CDR2: ENHRY, SYGVKD. The CDR3 loop is CAISEFGGDSGANVLTF. CDR3 nucleotide sequence: TGTGCCATCAGTGAGTTCGGGGGGGACTCTGGGGCCAACGTCCTGACTTTC.

The chain joins TRBV7-2 to TRBJ2-4, with a tentative D call TRBD1 (5 bases). Trimming shortened V by 4 bases and J by 5 bases, and 12 bases separated the two germline ends. This CDR3 is 14 amino acids long. Per germline, CDR1 SGHTA and CDR2 FQGNSA. The CDR3 sequence: CASSYPSRENIQYF. The CDR3 DNA is TGTGCCAGCAGCTACCCATCCAGGGAAAACATTCAGTACTTC.

The chain couples TRBV9 to TRBJ2-7; 8 bases are a match to TRBD2. Germline CDR1 reads SGDLS; CDR2 reads YYNGEE. V gave up 4 bases and J gave up 5 bases; unmatched junction bases: 14. This CDR3 has 16 residues. The CDR3 loop is CASSPGPSGSSNEQYF. CDR3 sequence (DNA): TGTGCCAGCAGCCCAGGGCCGAGCGGGAGTAGCAACGAGCAGTACTTC.